This T cell receptor beta chain was documented in a study of neoadjuvant anti-PD-1 for oral cavity cancer. Sequenced by immunoSEQ multiplex PCR; TCRdb stores in-frame clones only, minus some. The sample lists around 15,000 clones; 65% to 75% were seen once. In germline, CDR1 is SQVTM, CDR2 ANQGSEA. The CDR3 is made up of 14 amino acids. Between the trimmed V and J ends, which lost 0 bases and 8 bases, there was a span of 15 bases. This clone was found a few times. This sequence joins TRBV29-1 and TRBJ2-3; weak D call: TRBD1 (5 bases). This receptor was taken from a person aged 35-79 years with oral cavity squamous cell carcinoma. The sample consisted of PBMCs, taken before nivolumab (anti-PD-1) treatment. The CDR3 sequence: CSVEDPQVGSTQYF. Written as DNA, the CDR3 is TGCAGCGTTGAAGATCCACAGGTTGGGTCTACGCAGTATTTT.